This TCR beta chain derives from a study of control samples from healthy donors and cancer patients. The assay was immunoSEQ multiplex PCR, and TCRdb's table has in-frame clones only and misses some. Counted here are 40,000 to 65,000 clones, roughly nine tenths occurring once; the ten biggest clones make up more than 13%. CDR1 is SGHTA, CDR2 FQGTGA, per germline. The CDR3 sequence is 14 residues long. The V gene end was trimmed by 0 bases and the J gene end by 7 bases; junction bases not matched to a gene: 6. The clonotype comes from a man aged 55 to 69 with head and neck cancer. The J gene is TRBJ2-7, the V gene TRBV7-3; 7 nucleotides align to TRBD2. Sequenced material: PBMCs. As DNA, the CDR3 is TGTGCCAGCAGCTTAACCTCAGGGAGGGAAGAGCAGTACTTC. Its protein product is CASSLTSGREEQYF.